This entry describes one T cell receptor (beta chain). This clone came up a few times. The specificity of this receptor is unknown. No base-level quality is on record; no much larger clone is a single base apart. Each donor gave one peripheral blood draw, averaging roughly 120 mL, which was collected into heparinised tubes. A BD FACSAria II was used to sort naive, central memory, regulatory and stem cell-like memory CD4+ T cells with a panel that included CD45RO, CCR7, CD25, CD127, CD95 and CD27. Purity was above 98% for every sorted population. PBMCs were separated immediately by Lymphoprep density gradient centrifugation and were stained directly, without being cultured. To minimize batch effects, samples were stained and sorted in pairs, one healthy donor with one patient per experiment. This sample stems from a study of beta chain features in type 1 diabetes (dated by TCRdb to 2016 to 2019). With regard to the full study: Mean age, gender distribution, total cell number and subset yield were not different between patients and healthy donors. Regulatory and stem cell-like memory subsets were isolated from only 8 patients and about eight healthy donors, whereas naive and central memory subsets came from all 30 or so donors. A total of 107,917,701 sorted cells were examined across all samples, and a strong correlation was observed between cell number per subset and RNA yield. The study compared the TCRB repertoires of sorted circulating CD4+ T cell subsets in recently diagnosed type 1 diabetes patients with those in matched healthy donors. The paper's findings and limits, for the study overall: HLA sub-analyses involved small numbers of individuals, so any influence of HLA type on TCRB rearrangement remained unresolved. The naive, central memory and regulatory TCRB repertoires appeared to resemble one another more closely among patients than among healthy donors. Patients with type 1 diabetes made fewer insertions and deleted more nucleotides at VDJ recombination sites, implying thymic rearrangement abnormalities. In all four CD4+ subsets, TCRB CDR3 length was moderately but significantly shorter in type 1 diabetes patients. Because cDNA was sequenced instead of genomic DNA, highly expressing activated cells could be over-represented, though the groups showed no difference in activation or CD3 levels. PCR may preferentially amplify shorter templates, but because patient and control samples were amplified and corrected together, any resulting skew would affect both groups equally.

The entire amount of isolated RNA was reverse transcribed using the High Capacity cDNA Reverse Transcription Kit, so the sequenced TCRB transcripts were expressed ones. Deep immunoSEQ sequencing was performed on naive, central memory and regulatory T cell samples, with an average of around 3.4 million total reads per sample. Sorted cells were lysed in RLT buffer and RNA was extracted with DNase-treated RNeasy Micro or Mini kits, depending on cell number. Each cell subset was processed on its own to prevent cross-contamination, while patient and healthy donor samples were processed together. The immunoSEQ multiplex PCR was used to amplify TCRB sequences from cDNA, yielding 87-bp fragments that span the CDR3 region. Sequencing of the amplicons was done on the Illumina HiSeq platform. The paper's processing steps were these. Synthetic template baselines were used to correct PCR bias computationally, reads within Hamming distance 2 were collapsed together, and singletons that could not be merged were discarded. Reads were aligned against IMGT to assign V, D and J genes, CDR3 length and insertions or deletions at six rearrangement sites. Within each subset, clonotype counts were normalized to the number of sorted cells before true diversity and Gini coefficients were calculated with the tcR R package. Repertoire sharing was quantified using the overlap coefficient calculated on TCRB nucleotide sequences. As a proxy for the pre-selection repertoire, out-of-frame TCRB sequences from naive cells were analyzed. In its TCRdb copy, this immuneACCESS table keeps in-frame sequences only and misses some clones. Where compared with another copy, unresolved V genes explain less than half of these, and the others have no known cause. The V and J calls and clone size come from that table; D and trimming were worked out from the DNA. A total of about 710,000 clones appear in this sample, about 14% of them only once. Roughly 0.04% of the sample rests with the top ten.

V and J are trimmed by 3 bases and 6 bases, and the gene matches miss 8 bases of the junction. The germline V gene encodes CDR1 SGDLS and CDR2 YYNGEE. The CDR3 numbers 15 residues from cysteine through phenylalanine. CDR3 DNA is the only sequence kept; it has 45 bases, read in frame from the first base. The chain is assembled from TRBV9 and TRBJ2-2; 7 nucleotides in the junction match TRBD2. The sequence came from a man between 18 and 29 years old with type 1 diabetes. Source material: naive CD4+ T cells from blood. The cell subset or site label of this sample denotes: true naive CD4+ T cells. The CDR3 has the sequence CASSAVGDYSGELFF. The DNA sequence reads TGTGCCAGCAGCGCAGTAGGGGACTACTCCGGGGAGCTGTTTTTT.